These 20 T cell receptor beta chains share one sample of origin, sequenced in a study of T cell changes during pregnancy in multiple sclerosis. The method was immunoSEQ multiplex PCR; TCRdb's version includes in-frame clones alone and lacks a portion of them. Of approximately 82,000 clones in the sample, about 89% were seen once. The starting material was CD4+ T cells from peripheral blood mononuclear cells, obtained in the second trimester of pregnancy. These receptors all stem from a female donor with multiple sclerosis, enrolled in a pregnancy study.

The chain links TRBV6-5 to TRBJ2-1; perhaps TRBD1 as D (5 bases). Trimming removed 4 bases at V and 8 bases at J, with 9 bases between. The CDR3 contains 12 residues. Germline V gene data show CDR1 as MNHEY and CDR2 as SVGAGI. Here the CDR3 reads CASSSQGYEQFF. In nucleotides, the CDR3 is TGTGCCAGCAGTTCTCAGGGCTATGAGCAGTTCTTC.

V is TRBV2 and J is TRBJ1-6; the match to TRBD1 covers 10 bases. The germline V gene encodes CDR1 SNHLY and CDR2 FYNNEI. This CDR3 region has 14 residues. V lost 8 bases and J lost 9; bases outside the gene matches: 7. The CDR3 DNA follows: TGTGCCAGCCGGACAGGGGGAGCAGCTTCACCCCTCCACTTT. Amino acids: CASRTGGAASPLHF.

This chain uses TRBV7-8 with TRBJ2-5; D possibly corresponds to TRBD2 (5 bases). Germline V gene data show CDR1 as SGHVS and CDR2 as FQNEAQ. The V and J ends lost 7 bases and 2 bases respectively, with 14 bases between them. The CDR3 covers 14 residues. The CDR3 loop reads CASNGGLVQETQYF. DNA for the CDR3: TGTGCCAGCAACGGTGGACTGGTTCAAGAGACCCAGTACTTC.

The chain recombines TRBV18 with TRBJ1-2; D is ambiguous. From germline, CDR1 is KGHSH and CDR2 LQKENI. CDR3 length: 16 amino acids. V gave up 6 bases and J gave up 1 base, with 18 bases separating them. CDR3 nucleotide sequence: TGTGCCAGCTCCCTTTCCGCCACGCGGGTTAACTATGGCTACACCTTC. Residues: CASSLSATRVNYGYTF.

Of note for this clone: Other DNA variants within this sample encode the same CDR3. The rearrangement joins TRBV30 to TRBJ1-5, with a weak D call TRBD1 (5 bases). Germline V gives CDR1 GTSNPN, CDR2 SVGIG (reference sequence). Trimming left V 0 bases short and J 5 bases short, with 8 bases between. This CDR3 comprises 13 residues. The CDR3 sequence: CAWSVGGDQPQHF. CDR3 DNA sequence: TGTGCCTGGAGTGTCGGAGGGGATCAGCCCCAGCATTTT.

The J gene is TRBJ1-5, the V gene TRBV18; TRBD1 is a possible D gene (6 bases). CDR1 and CDR2 (germline): KGHSH, LQKENI. With 3 bases removed from V and 5 bases from J, the gap between germline ends came to 11 bases. The CDR3 totals 14 residues. The CDR3 bases are TGTGCCAGCTCACCGGGCAGGGGAGATCAGCCCCAGCATTTT. It is translated as CASSPGRGDQPQHF.

The chain links TRBV7-6 to TRBJ2-2; possible D gene TRBD1, 5 bases. This CDR3 has 14 residues. V lost 7 bases to trimming and J lost 2 bases, with 11 bases between them. Germline assignment: CDR1 SGHVS and CDR2 FNYEAQ. The CDR3: CASKQGRNTGELFF. For the CDR3, the DNA is TGTGCCAGCAAGCAGGGAAGAAACACCGGGGAGCTGTTTTTT.

Worth noting for this clone: The junction departs from germline at one end; a sequencing error may be responsible. This rearrangement joins TRBV10-3 to TRBJ1-2; TRBD1 aligns across 12 bases. Germline values: CDR1 ENHRY, CDR2 SYGVKD. The CDR3 runs to 11 residues. The CDR3 sequence: CAISPGTGGLF. The DNA of the CDR3 is TGTGCCATCAGTCCCGGGACAGGGGGCCTCTTC.

The chain combines TRBV7-3 with TRBJ2-1; no reliable D call. This CDR3 has 13 amino acids. Trimming shortened V by 1 base and J by 9 bases, and 10 bases separated the two germline ends. Germline loops: CDR1 SGHTA, CDR2 FQGTGA. The CDR3 is CASSLNLQFEQFF. In DNA, the CDR3 is TGTGCCAGCAGCTTAAATTTACAGTTTGAGCAGTTCTTC. Full variable domain (missing parts from reference TRBV7-3 and TRBJ2-1): GAGVSQTPSNKVTEKGKYVELRCDPISGHTALYWYRQSLGQGPEFLIYFQGTGAADDSGLPNDRFFAVRPEGSVSTLKIQRTERGDSAVYLCASSLNLQFEQFFGPGTRLTVL.

The V gene is TRBV9, the J gene TRBJ2-5, with a tentative D call TRBD1 (6 bases). The ends were cut back, 2 bases at V and 4 bases at J, with 18 bases in the middle. Per the germline V gene, CDR1 is SGDLS and CDR2 is YYNGEE. CDR3 length equals 16 residues. Written as DNA, the CDR3 is TGTGCCAGCAGCGTCACGGGGCTAGCAGGGGCAGAGACCCAGTACTTC. The encoded protein is CASSVTGLAGAETQYF. Together with reference TRBV9 and TRBJ2-5, the CDR3 gives the full variable domain: DSGVTQTPKHLITATGQRVTLRCSPRSGDLSVYWYQQSLDQGLQFLIQYYNGEERAKGNILERFSAQQFPDLHSELNLSSLELGDSALYFCASSVTGLAGAETQYFGPGTRLLVL.

The rearrangement joins TRBV28 to TRBJ2-3; TRBD2 agrees at 9 bases. The V gene end was trimmed by 3 bases and the J gene end by 4 bases; junction bases not matched to a gene: 2. Germline loops: CDR1 MDHEN, CDR2 SYDVKM. The CDR3 length is 14 residues. In DNA form, the CDR3 reads TGTGCCAGCAGTTTCGCGGGGGGGGCAGATACGCAGTATTTT. Protein: CASSFAGGADTQYF.

The chain couples TRBV29-1 to TRBJ2-1, with TRBD2 matching over 8 bases. CDR1 is SQVTM, CDR2 ANQGSEA, per germline. This CDR3 has 15 residues. V dropped 1 base and J dropped 9; count of bases not matched to a gene: 11. CDR3 sequence reads: CSVEGYSGKRGEQFF. The CDR3 coding sequence is TGCAGCGTTGAAGGGTATAGCGGGAAGAGAGGTGAGCAGTTCTTC.

The chain employs TRBV15 and TRBJ1-2; 10 bases fit TRBD1. V dropped 4 bases and J dropped 0; count of bases not matched to a gene: 11. Germline CDR1 LNHNV, CDR2 YYDKDF (reference sequence). This CDR3 region has 18 residues. The CDR3 protein is CATSTYAGTGEANYGYTF. In DNA, the CDR3 is TGTGCCACCAGCACCTACGCCGGGACAGGGGAAGCTAACTATGGCTACACCTTC.

This chain links TRBV10-3 with TRBJ2-7, with 7 bases aligning to TRBD2. The CDR3 extends over 15 amino acids. Germline lookup yields CDR1 ENHRY and CDR2 SYGVKD. Losses at the gene ends were 10 bases for V and 2 bases for J; bases not matched to a gene: 14. DNA for the CDR3: TGTGCCAGCCTGGTTTCGACTAGCAGTCCCTACGAGCAGTACTTC. Its translation is CASLVSTSSPYEQYF.

The V call is TRBV28, the J call TRBJ1-2, with 11 bases identical to TRBD1. The J segment lost 0 bases and the V segment lost 3 bases, leaving 6 bases of the junction unmatched. This CDR3 has 17 residues. The V gene's germline CDR1 is MDHEN and CDR2 SYDVKM. CDR3 coding DNA: TGTGCCAGCAGTTTCCTAGGGACAGGGGGTTCTAACTATGGCTACACCTTC. Its translation: CASSFLGTGGSNYGYTF.

V usage is TRBV15 and J usage is TRBJ2-3; 13 bases are shared with TRBD2. This CDR3 spans 15 amino acids. Per germline, CDR1 LNHNV and CDR2 YYDKDF (reference sequence). The junction had 9 bases not matched to a gene; V was cut back by 3 bases and J by 12 bases. The CDR3 DNA reads as TGTGCCACCAGCAGGACCGGGACTAGCGGGAACGGACAGTATTTT. Translated, it gives CATSRTGTSGNGQYF.

The chain is built from TRBV9 and TRBJ1-5, with a possible D match to TRBD1 (5 bases). Trimming removed 3 bases from V and 1 base from J, with 11 bases in between. The CDR3 totals 15 residues. The germline V gene has CDR1 SGDLS and CDR2 YYNGEE. CDR3 nucleotides: TGTGCCAGCAGCGCCTCAGACAGAAGCAATCAGCCCCAGCATTTT. Protein sequence: CASSASDRSNQPQHF. The entire variable domain, with the rest obtained from reference TRBV9 and TRBJ1-5, is as follows: DSGVTQTPKHLITATGQRVTLRCSPRSGDLSVYWYQQSLDQGLQFLIQYYNGEERAKGNILERFSAQQFPDLHSELNLSSLELGDSALYFCASSASDRSNQPQHFGDGTRLSIL.

This chain joins TRBV28 and TRBJ2-2; perhaps TRBD2 as D (5 bases). The CDR3 totals 15 residues. Looked up from germline, CDR1 is MDHEN and CDR2 is SYDVKM. The ends were cut back, 5 bases at V and 2 bases at J, with 12 bases in the middle. The CDR3 protein is CASSPSGVNTGELFF. CDR3 sequence (DNA): TGTGCCAGCAGTCCCAGCGGAGTAAACACCGGGGAGCTGTTTTTT. Full variable domain (remainder filled in from reference TRBV28 and TRBJ2-2): DVKVTQSSRYLVKRTGEKVFLECVQDMDHENMFWYRQDPGLGLRLIYFSYDVKMKEKGDIPEGYSVSREKKERFSLILESASTNQTSMYLCASSPSGVNTGELFFGEGSRLTVL.

This clone was counted a single time. This chain uses TRBV5-6 with TRBJ2-7, with 7 bases fitting TRBD2. The V gene end was trimmed by 4 bases and the J gene end by 2 bases; junction bases not matched to a gene: 9. CDR1 and CDR2 (germline): SGHDT, YYEEEE. The CDR3 has 15 residues. The CDR3 nucleotides are TGTGCCAGCAGCACCACCGGGACTATCCCCTACGAGCAGTACTTC. Amino acids: CASSTTGTIPYEQYF.

The V gene is TRBV19, the J gene TRBJ1-4; 7 bases line up with TRBD1. The junction had 10 bases not matched to a gene; V was cut back by 10 bases and J by 8 bases. Germline loops: CDR1 LNHDA, CDR2 SQIVND (reference sequence). This CDR3 is 13 amino acids long. Written as DNA, the CDR3 is TGTGCCACCCAGGGGGGTTCCGTAGAAAAACTGTTTTTT. This translates into CATQGGSVEKLFF. Looking up the rest from reference TRBV19 and TRBJ1-4 gives the full variable domain: DGGITQSPKYLFRKEGQNVTLSCEQNLNHDAMYWYRQDPGQGLRLIYYSQIVNDFQKGDIAEGYSVSREKKESFPLTVTSAQKNPTAFYLCATQGGSVEKLFFGSGTQLSVL.